One and the same sample provided the 14 T cell receptor beta chains below, sequenced in a study of response to subunit inactivated influenza vaccine. MiXCR, run by TCRdb on the RT-PCR reads, gives a single entry per CDR3 protein. This sample yields around 250,000 distinct CDR3 sequences, of which 10% to 15% are seen a single time; approximately 7.8% belongs to the top ten. The source material was non-naive T cells sorted from PBMCs, sampled around two weeks before vaccination. Source of these receptors: a man aged 50-59 years who received an inactivated influenza vaccine.

This clonotype was counted a few times. The rearrangement joins TRBV12-3 or TRBV12-4 to TRBJ1-5; 9 bases align to TRBD1. CDR3 size: 16 residues. J was trimmed by 3 bases and V by 3 bases; bases with no gene match: 6. Here the CDR3 reads CASSFTDRGTNQPQHF. For the CDR3, the DNA is TGTGCCAGCAGTTTTACGGACAGGGGCACCAATCAGCCCCAGCATTTT.

The rearrangement joins TRBV27 to TRBJ2-1, with 12 bases lining up with TRBD2. The CDR3 consists of 16 residues. The V and J ends lost 5 bases and 7 bases, in that order; junction bases with no gene match: 9. CDR1 and CDR2 from the germline V gene are MNHEY and SMNVEV (reference sequence). In DNA, the CDR3 is TGTGCCAGCAGTCTTCGACTAGCGGGAGTTTTGAATGAGCAGTTCTTC. Translated: CASSLRLAGVLNEQFF.

The gene calls are TRBV7-2 and TRBJ1-3, with 7 bases identical to TRBD1. Germline CDR1 is SGHTA and CDR2 is FQGNSA. This CDR3 is 18 amino acids long. After removal of 0 bases from V and 3 bases from J, the junction contained 11 bases not matched to a gene. DNA of the CDR3: TGTGCCAGCAGCTTAGCCCCAGGGGGGGCTTTGTTTGGAAACACCATATATTTT. This codes for CASSLAPGGALFGNTIYF.

Remarks on this clonotype: The junction differs from germline at one of its ends, possibly a read error. This chain joins TRBV5-1 and TRBJ1-1; no clear D gene. Germline CDR1 is SGHRS and CDR2 is YFSETQ. This CDR3 is built from 14 residues. The chain's CDR3 is CASRPFDISPRLAF. The CDR3 DNA reads as TGCGCCAGCAGACCCTTCGACATATCTCCGCGTCTGGCCTTT.

This clonotype was recorded at least ten times. The genes are TRBV20-1 and TRBJ2-7, with TRBD2 identical over 7 bases. Losses at the gene ends were 3 bases for V and 4 bases for J; bases not matched to a gene: 3. The V gene's germline CDR1 is DFQATT and CDR2 SNEGSKA (reference sequence). The CDR3 extends over 12 amino acids. CDR3 bases: TGCAGTGCTAGTTCTAGCGGTTACGAGCAGTACTTC. As protein: CSASSSGYEQYF.

This chain joins TRBV6-1 and TRBJ2-7; the D gene is possibly TRBD1 (6 bases). CDR1 MNHNS and CDR2 SASEGT come from the germline V gene. The V gene lost 7 bases and the J gene lost 3 bases, with 13 bases spanning the gap. The CDR3 loop spans 13 amino acids. The CDR3 coding sequence is TGTGCCAGCATCTATGGCAGGGGCTACGAGCAGTACTTC. Translating gives CASIYGRGYEQYF.

The chain joins TRBV30 to TRBJ2-1; 9 nucleotides align to TRBD1. This CDR3 region has 13 residues. In germline, CDR1 is GTSNPN, CDR2 SVGIG (reference sequence). V was pared by 2 bases and J by 9 bases, with 5 bases of the junction left unmatched. CDR3 bases: TGTGCCTGGAGTCCCGGGACAGGGAGTGAGCAGTTCTTC. Amino acid sequence: CAWSPGTGSEQFF.

The chain has TRBV7-6 and TRBJ2-1; D not certain. Germline loops: CDR1 SGHVS, CDR2 FNYEAQ. The V end was cut by 0 bases, the J end by 6 bases, with 15 bases between. The CDR3 totals 16 residues. The CDR3 is CASSLALPGSLNEQFF. The CDR3 nucleotides read TGTGCCAGCAGCTTAGCGCTTCCGGGCTCCCTCAATGAGCAGTTCTTC.

This clonotype was found once. The CDR3: CSAPNPWRGKTEAFF. CDR3 coding DNA: TGCAGTGCTCCTAACCCCTGGAGGGGAAAGACTGAAGCTTTCTTT. The chain combines TRBV20-1 with TRBJ1-1; D may be TRBD1 (5 bases). Per germline, CDR1 DFQATT and CDR2 SNEGSKA (reference sequence). V was clipped by 5 bases and J by 5 bases, with 21 bases between them. The CDR3 extends over 15 amino acids.

The rearrangement links TRBV6-2 or TRBV6-3 to TRBJ1-1; TRBD1 matches at 7 bases. Germline assignment: CDR1 MNHEY and CDR2 SVGEGT. This CDR3 is 18 amino acids long. The V and J ends lost 6 bases and 0 bases, in that order; junction bases with no gene match: 16. Here the CDR3 DNA reads TGTGCCAGCAGCCTTCTCACCGACAGGGTCGATATGAACACTGAAGCTTTCTTT. Encoded protein: CASSLLTDRVDMNTEAFF.

The chain uses TRBV25-1 and TRBJ2-2; D may be TRBD2 (5 bases). Trimming removed 10 bases from V and 4 bases from J, with 28 bases in between. In germline, CDR1 is MGHDK, CDR2 SYGVNS. The CDR3 has 18 residues. CDR3 protein: CAMSLDSLDALFTGELFF. DNA for the CDR3: TGTGCCATGAGCCTGGACTCCCTGGACGCCTTATTCACCGGGGAGCTGTTTTTT.

This clonotype occurred many times. The chain carries TRBV4-2 and TRBJ2-2; the match to TRBD2 covers 10 bases. V dropped 5 bases and J dropped 1; count of bases not matched to a gene: 19. Germline V lookup: CDR1 LGHNA, CDR2 YNFKEQ. This CDR3 is 21 amino acids long. CDR3 loop: CASSTRILAGGTVGNTGELFF. The CDR3 bases are TGTGCCAGCAGCACCCGAATCTTAGCGGGAGGCACAGTTGGGAACACCGGGGAGCTGTTTTTT.

This clonotype was seen at least ten times. V gene TRBV4-2 combines with J gene TRBJ1-1, with D maybe TRBD1 (5 bases). The CDR3 is 13 residues long. V lost 5 bases to trimming and J lost 2 bases, with 9 bases between them. The V gene's germline CDR1 is LGHNA and CDR2 YNFKEQ. The CDR3 here is CASSSDRNTEAFF. Written as DNA, the CDR3 is TGTGCCAGCAGCTCCGACAGAAACACTGAAGCTTTCTTT.

This clonotype was recorded a few times. The rearrangement joins TRBV29-1 to TRBJ2-7; D gene uncertain. V dropped 4 bases and J dropped 2 bases, with 9 bases sitting between them. Germline V gene data show CDR1 as SQVTM and CDR2 as ANQGSEA. This CDR3 region has 12 residues. CDR3 in amino acids: CSVVESAYEQYF. CDR3 bases: TGCAGCGTTGTGGAATCGGCCTACGAGCAGTACTTC.